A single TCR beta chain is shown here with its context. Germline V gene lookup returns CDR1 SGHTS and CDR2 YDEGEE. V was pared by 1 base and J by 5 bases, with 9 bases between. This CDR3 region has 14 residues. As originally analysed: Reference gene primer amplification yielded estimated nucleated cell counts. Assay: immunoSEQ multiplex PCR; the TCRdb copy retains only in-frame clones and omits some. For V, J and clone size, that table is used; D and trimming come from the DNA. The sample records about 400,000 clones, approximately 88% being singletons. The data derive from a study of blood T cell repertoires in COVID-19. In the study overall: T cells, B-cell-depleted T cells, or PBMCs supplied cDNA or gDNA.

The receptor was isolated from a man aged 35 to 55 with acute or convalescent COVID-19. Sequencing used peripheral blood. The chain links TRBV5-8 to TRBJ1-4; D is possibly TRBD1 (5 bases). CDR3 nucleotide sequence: TGTGCCAGCAGCTTGTCAGGGAAAAATGAAAAACTGTTTTTT. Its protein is CASSLSGKNEKLFF.